This passage covers 21 T cell receptor beta chains from one sample sequenced in a study of PD-1 blockade in classical Hodgkin lymphoma. TCRdb keeps only in-frame clones here, not all; method: immunoSEQ multiplex PCR. This sample carries 60,000 to 75,000 clones, about 88% of them seen once, and the ten largest clones take about 8.8%. Relapse was seen in all patients after autologous stem cell transplantation, and brentuximab vedotin exposure was variable. This material consisted of peripheral blood mononuclear cells (PBMCs), taken at baseline. Every receptor here comes from a human donor with classical Hodgkin lymphoma.

The chain recombines TRBV7-2 with TRBJ1-5; 8 bases are shared with TRBD1. Germline V lookup: CDR1 SGHTA, CDR2 FQGNSA. Trimming removed 4 bases from V and 7 bases from J; junction bases left unmatched: 3. The CDR3 has 13 residues. CDR3 nucleotides: TGTGCCAGCAGCTACAGGACAGGGCAGCCCCAGCATTTT. Its protein is CASSYRTGQPQHF.

The rearrangement joins TRBV7-2 to TRBJ2-3, with TRBD2 as a possible D gene (6 bases). V was pared by 0 bases and J by 6 bases, with 10 bases between. Germline V gives CDR1 SGHTA, CDR2 FQGNSA. This CDR3 has 14 residues. This chain's CDR3 is CASSLAVSGDTQYF. The CDR3 nucleotides are TGTGCCAGCAGCTTAGCAGTAAGCGGGGATACGCAGTATTTT.

V usage is TRBV28 and J usage is TRBJ2-6; TRBD2 agrees at 9 bases. CDR3 length: 20 residues. The V gene end was trimmed by 7 bases and the J gene end by 0 bases; junction bases not matched to a gene: 16. CDR1 is MDHEN, CDR2 SYDVKM, per germline. CDR3 sequence reads: CASNLAGSRLTSSGANVLTF. DNA for the CDR3: TGTGCCAGCAATCTAGCGGGATCGCGCCTCACCAGCTCTGGGGCCAACGTCCTGACTTTC.

V and J are TRBV6-5 and TRBJ1-2; D ambiguous. The CDR3 length is 14 residues. The germline gives CDR1 MNHEY, CDR2 SVGAGI. The ends were cut back, 6 bases at V and 2 bases at J, with 13 bases in the middle. The CDR3 bases are TGTGCCAGCAGCCACCGCGGACGGAACTATGGCTACACCTTC. This sequence encodes CASSHRGRNYGYTF.

V gene TRBV28 combines with J gene TRBJ2-3, with D perhaps being TRBD1 or TRBD2 (6 bases each). V lost 3 bases, J lost 7 bases, and 14 bases lay in between. The CDR3 sequence is 14 residues long. Germline lookup yields CDR1 MDHEN and CDR2 SYDVKM. Written as DNA, the CDR3 is TGTGCCAGCAGTTTTGTCGGGGGCCAGAATACGCAGTATTTT. Protein sequence: CASSFVGGQNTQYF.

This chain uses TRBV28 with TRBJ2-7, with D perhaps TRBD2 (5 bases). The germline V gene encodes CDR1 MDHEN and CDR2 SYDVKM. The V end lost 3 bases, the J end lost 2 bases, and 14 bases lay between the germline ends. The length of the CDR3 is 15 residues. The CDR3 bases are TGTGCCAGCAGTTTCAGTGAGAGCGGAGCCTACGAGCAGTACTTC. Protein: CASSFSESGAYEQYF.

This clone was seen more than once but under ten times. CDR3 residues: CASSYSRSGKSEKLFF. CDR3 DNA sequence: TGTGCCAGCAGTTACTCGAGATCAGGGAAGAGTGAAAAACTGTTTTTT. The gene calls are TRBV6-6 and TRBJ1-4, with a possible D match to TRBD1 (5 bases). The CDR3 runs to 16 residues. CDR1 and CDR2 from the germline V gene are MNHNY and SVGAGI (reference sequence). V was pared by 0 bases and J by 7 bases, with 15 bases between.

The V and J genes are TRBV7-9 and TRBJ2-1; a possible D gene is TRBD2 (5 bases). The V gene's germline CDR1 is SEHNR and CDR2 FQNEAQ (reference sequence). Trimming removed 1 base from V and 3 bases from J, with 7 bases in between. The CDR3 covers 14 residues. CDR3 bases: TGTGCCAGCAGCTTAGTCGGGGACTACAATGAGCAGTTCTTC. Translated, it gives CASSLVGDYNEQFF.

The V call is TRBV19, the J call TRBJ2-7; 7 bases are a match to TRBD2. The J segment lost 4 bases and the V segment lost 6 bases, leaving 12 bases of the junction unmatched. CDR1 is LNHDA, CDR2 SQIVND, per germline (reference sequence). This CDR3 spans 15 amino acids. CDR3 sequence reads: CASSPSGSGWYEQYF. In DNA form, the CDR3 reads TGTGCCAGTAGCCCCTCGGGTAGCGGGTGGTACGAGCAGTACTTC. Variable domain in full (rest from reference TRBV19 and TRBJ2-7): DGGITQSPKYLFRKEGQNVTLSCEQNLNHDAMYWYRQDPGQGLRLIYYSQIVNDFQKGDIAEGYSVSREKKESFPLTVTSAQKNPTAFYLCASSPSGSGWYEQYFGPGTRLTVT.

The V and J genes are TRBV21-1 and TRBJ2-5; the table gives TRBD1 as D, unverified against the DNA. TRBV21-1 is recorded as a pseudogene. This CDR3 has 16 residues. The CDR3 reads CASSKGSQGFKETQYF. The DNA for the CDR3 is TGTGCCAGCAGCAAAGGTTCACAGGGATTTAAAGAGACCCAGTACTTC.

This chain connects TRBV4-2 to TRBJ2-1; D unclear. The CDR3 is 16 residues long. From germline, CDR1 is LGHNA and CDR2 YNFKEQ. Trimming pared 0 bases from V and 7 bases from J, leaving 16 bases between. CDR3: CASSQDWDIPPNEQFF. The DNA for the CDR3 is TGTGCCAGCAGCCAAGACTGGGATATCCCTCCTAATGAGCAGTTCTTC.

V is TRBV6-5 and J is TRBJ2-2; 7 bases fit TRBD1. Germline assignment: CDR1 MNHEY and CDR2 SVGAGI. The ends lost 8 bases at V and 3 bases at J; junction bases unmatched: 6. CDR3 length: 14 amino acids. The DNA for the CDR3 is TGTGCCAGCGGCAGAACAGGGGACACCGGGGAGCTGTTTTTT. This gives the protein CASGRTGDTGELFF.

This chain links TRBV7-9 with TRBJ2-1; D perhaps matches TRBD2 (6 bases). CDR3 length: 14 amino acids. The germline V gene has CDR1 SEHNR and CDR2 FQNEAQ (reference sequence). V dropped 6 bases and J dropped 7 bases, with 16 bases sitting between them. DNA for the CDR3: TGTGCCAGCAGTGTGCGACTAGGATCTAATGAGCAGTTCTTC. It translates to CASSVRLGSNEQFF.

The rearrangement links TRBV7-9 to TRBJ2-6; 7 bases line up with TRBD1. The CDR3 is 15 residues long. Germline V gene sequence: CDR1 SEHNR, CDR2 FQNEAQ (reference sequence). Trimming at V came to 5 bases and at J to 4 bases, leaving 5 bases not matched to a gene. The CDR3 region has the DNA TGTGCCAGCAGCCGACAGGGTGCAGGGGCCAACGTCCTGACTTTC. Its translation is CASSRQGAGANVLTF.

The rearrangement joins TRBV29-1 to TRBJ1-1, with D possibly TRBD1 on 5 matching bases. CDR3 length: 12 amino acids. V was clipped by 7 bases and J by 0 bases, with 9 bases between them. Germline assignment: CDR1 SQVTM and CDR2 ANQGSEA. The CDR3 coding sequence is TGCAGCGCGGGGGGAATGAACACTGAAGCTTTCTTT. Its translation is CSAGGMNTEAFF.

CDR3 sequence: CASSRTENTGELFF. The CDR3 DNA reads as TGTGCCAGCAGTCGGACGGAGAACACCGGGGAGCTGTTTTTT. The chain is built from TRBV7-9 and TRBJ2-2; unclear D gene. Germline lookup yields CDR1 SEHNR and CDR2 FQNEAQ (reference sequence). V was trimmed by 6 bases and J by 1 base, leaving 9 bases between them. The CDR3 is 14 residues long.

The chain carries TRBV7-9 and TRBJ1-3; 11 bases match TRBD1. Germline CDR1 and CDR2: SEHNR and FQNEAQ (reference sequence). This CDR3 comprises 15 residues. Trimming removed 4 bases from V and 4 bases from J; junction bases left unmatched: 3. The CDR3 reads CASSSGTGGGNTIYF. In DNA form, the CDR3 reads TGTGCCAGCAGCTCCGGGACAGGGGGAGGAAACACCATATATTTT.

The rearrangement uses TRBV28 and TRBJ1-1; 7 bases are a match to TRBD1. The CDR3 runs 15 residues. Germline CDR1 and CDR2: MDHEN and SYDVKM. J lost 4 bases, V lost 6 bases, and 11 bases had no gene match. In DNA form, the CDR3 reads TGTGCCAGCAGCTCACCAGGGGGAGGGTCCACTGAAGCTTTCTTT. Protein: CASSSPGGGSTEAFF.

J is TRBJ2-7 and V is TRBV14; no definite D call. From germline, CDR1 is SGHDN and CDR2 FVKESK. V lost 0 bases, J lost 2 bases, and 8 bases lay in between. The CDR3 runs 14 residues. The CDR3 loop reads CASSQELTPYEQYF. The CDR3 nucleotides are TGTGCCAGCAGCCAAGAACTAACCCCCTACGAGCAGTACTTC. The variable domain in full, with the rest retrieved from reference TRBV14 and TRBJ2-7, is EAGVTQFPSHSVIEKGQTVTLRCDPISGHDNLYWYRRVMGKEIKFLLHFVKESKQDESGMPNNRFLAERTGGTYSTLKVQPAELEDSGVYFCASSQELTPYEQYFGPGTRLTVT.

The V call is TRBV27, the J call TRBJ2-3; possibly TRBD1 for D (6 bases). The germline V and J ends were trimmed by 8 bases and 2 bases, with 11 bases remaining between them. The CDR3 consists of 13 residues. Per the germline V gene, CDR1 is MNHEY and CDR2 is SMNVEV (reference sequence). The CDR3 DNA follows: TGTGCCAGCGGACAGCTGAACACAGATACGCAGTATTTT. Amino acids: CASGQLNTDTQYF.

The chain combines TRBV29-1 with TRBJ2-5; D is ambiguous. The CDR3 covers 12 residues. The germline V gene encodes CDR1 SQVTM and CDR2 ANQGSEA. V lost 4 bases and J 0 bases, leaving 6 bases between the germline ends. The chain's CDR3 is CSVAQYQETQYF. Here the CDR3 DNA reads TGCAGCGTTGCTCAGTACCAAGAGACCCAGTACTTC.